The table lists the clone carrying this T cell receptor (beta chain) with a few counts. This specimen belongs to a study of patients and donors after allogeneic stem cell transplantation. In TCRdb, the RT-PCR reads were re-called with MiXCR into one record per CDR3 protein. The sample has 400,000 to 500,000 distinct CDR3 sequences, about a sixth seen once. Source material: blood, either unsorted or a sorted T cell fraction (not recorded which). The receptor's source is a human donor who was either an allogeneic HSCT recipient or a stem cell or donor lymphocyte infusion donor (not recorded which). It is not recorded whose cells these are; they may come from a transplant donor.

The CDR3 sequence: CASSPPGLGTEAFF. In nucleotides, the CDR3 is TGTGCCAGCAGCCCCCCGGGACTAGGGACTGAAGCTTTCTTT. The chain carries TRBV14 and TRBJ1-1; TRBD1 might be the D (5 bases). CDR1 is SGHDN, CDR2 FVKESK, per germline. This CDR3 has 14 amino acids. V lost 4 bases, J lost 5 bases, and 14 bases lay in between.